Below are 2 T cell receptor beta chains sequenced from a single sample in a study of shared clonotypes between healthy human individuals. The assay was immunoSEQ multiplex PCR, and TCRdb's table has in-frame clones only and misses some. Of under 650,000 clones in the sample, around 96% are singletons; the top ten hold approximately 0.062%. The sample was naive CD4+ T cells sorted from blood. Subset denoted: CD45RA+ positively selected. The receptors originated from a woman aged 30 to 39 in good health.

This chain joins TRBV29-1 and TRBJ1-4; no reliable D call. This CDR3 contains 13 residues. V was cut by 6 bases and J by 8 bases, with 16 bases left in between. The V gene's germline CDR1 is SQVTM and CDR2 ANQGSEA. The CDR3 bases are TGCAGCGTGTCCACCTCCGAAGGGGAAAAACTGTTTTTT. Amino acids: CSVSTSEGEKLFF.

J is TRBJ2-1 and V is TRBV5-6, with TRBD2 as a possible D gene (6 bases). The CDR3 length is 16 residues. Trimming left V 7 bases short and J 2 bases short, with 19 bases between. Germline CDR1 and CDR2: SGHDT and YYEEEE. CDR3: CASQPGWRGTYNEQFF. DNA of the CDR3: TGTGCCAGCCAACCCGGGTGGCGGGGCACCTACAATGAGCAGTTCTTC.